This note documents a single T cell receptor (beta chain) sequence. This sample stems from a study of beta chain features in type 1 diabetes. Isolated RNA was reverse transcribed in full, so expressed TCRB transcripts were sequenced. Libraries were prepared by immunoSEQ multiplex PCR; TCRdb keeps only in-frame clonotypes and omits some of them. Of approximately 37,000 clones listed, more than 40% are singletons. This clonotype was obtained from a woman aged 18 to 35 in good health. Material: central memory CD4+ T cells from blood.

The CDR3 region has the DNA TGCGCCAGCAGCTCGGGACAGACGGATGAGCAGTTCTTC. Protein sequence: CASSSGQTDEQFF. The chain recombines TRBV5-1 with TRBJ2-1; 7 bases line up with TRBD1. Germline V gene lookup returns CDR1 SGHRS and CDR2 YFSETQ. The CDR3 length is 13 residues. V trimming: 3 bases; J trimming: 8 bases; junction bases outside the gene matches: 5.